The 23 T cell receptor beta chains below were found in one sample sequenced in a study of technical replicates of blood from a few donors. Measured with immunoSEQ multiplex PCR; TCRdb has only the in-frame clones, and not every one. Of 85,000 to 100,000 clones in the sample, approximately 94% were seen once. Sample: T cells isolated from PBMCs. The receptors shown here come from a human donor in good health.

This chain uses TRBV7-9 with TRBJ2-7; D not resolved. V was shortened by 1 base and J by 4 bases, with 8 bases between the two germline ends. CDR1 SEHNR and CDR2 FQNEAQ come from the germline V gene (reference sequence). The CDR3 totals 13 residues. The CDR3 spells CASSLGGTYEQYF. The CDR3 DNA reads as TGTGCCAGCAGCTTAGGAGGAACATACGAGCAGTACTTC. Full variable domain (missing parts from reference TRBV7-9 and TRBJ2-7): DTGVSQNPRHKITKRGQNVTFRCDPISEHNRLYWYRQTLGQGPEFLTYFQNEAQLEKSRLLSDRFSAERPKGSFSTLEIQRTEQGDSAMYLCASSLGGTYEQYFGPGTRLTVT.

The CDR3, as DNA: TGTGCCAGCGTCACCGGGAAAGAGACCCAGTACTTC. Protein product: CASVTGKETQYF. This sequence joins TRBV7-2 and TRBJ2-5; D possibly corresponds to TRBD2 (5 bases). The CDR3 totals 12 residues. Trimming pared 8 bases from V and 3 bases from J, leaving 10 bases between. In germline, CDR1 is SGHTA, CDR2 FQGNSA. Complete variable domain (other parts from reference TRBV7-2 and TRBJ2-5): GAGVSQSPSNKVTEKGKDVELRCDPISGHTALYWYRQSLGQGLEFLIYFQGNSAPDKSGLPSDRFSAERTGGSVSTLTIQRTQQEDSAVYLCASVTGKETQYFGPGTRLLVL.

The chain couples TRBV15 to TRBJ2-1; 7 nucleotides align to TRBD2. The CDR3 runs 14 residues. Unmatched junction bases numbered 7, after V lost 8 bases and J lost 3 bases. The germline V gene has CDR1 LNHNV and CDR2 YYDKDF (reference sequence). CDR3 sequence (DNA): TGTGCCACCGGTGAGAGCGGGAACTACAATGAGCAGTTCTTC. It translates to CATGESGNYNEQFF.

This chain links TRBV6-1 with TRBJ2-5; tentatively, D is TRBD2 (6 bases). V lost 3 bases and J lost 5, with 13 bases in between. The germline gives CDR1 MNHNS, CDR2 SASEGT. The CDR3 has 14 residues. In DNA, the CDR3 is TGTGCCAGCAGTGATTCCGGGGAGGTGGAGACCCAGTACTTC. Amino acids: CASSDSGEVETQYF.

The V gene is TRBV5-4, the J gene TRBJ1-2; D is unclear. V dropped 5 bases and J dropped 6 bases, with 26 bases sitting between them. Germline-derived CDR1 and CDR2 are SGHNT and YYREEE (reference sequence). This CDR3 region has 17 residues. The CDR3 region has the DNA TGTGCCAGCAGGAATTTCTTTGACCTCCGGGGAAAGAATGGCTACACCTTC. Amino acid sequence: CASRNFFDLRGKNGYTF.

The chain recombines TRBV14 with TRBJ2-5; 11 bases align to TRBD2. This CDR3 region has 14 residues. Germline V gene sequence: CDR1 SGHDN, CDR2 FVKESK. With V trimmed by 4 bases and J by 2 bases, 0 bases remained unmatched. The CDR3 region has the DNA TGTGCCAGCAGCCGGACTAGCGGGCAAGAGACCCAGTACTTC. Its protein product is CASSRTSGQETQYF. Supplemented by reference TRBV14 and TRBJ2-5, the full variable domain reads EAGVTQFPSHSVIEKGQTVTLRCDPISGHDNLYWYRRVMGKEIKFLLHFVKESKQDESGMPNNRFLAERTGGTYSTLKVQPAELEDSGVYFCASSRTSGQETQYFGPGTRLLVL.

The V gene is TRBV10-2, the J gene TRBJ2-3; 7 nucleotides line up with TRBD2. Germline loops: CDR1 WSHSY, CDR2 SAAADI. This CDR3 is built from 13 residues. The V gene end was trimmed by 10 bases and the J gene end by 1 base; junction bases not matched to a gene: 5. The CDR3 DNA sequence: TGCGCCACTACGCTAGCGGGCACAGATACGCAGTATTTT. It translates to CATTLAGTDTQYF.

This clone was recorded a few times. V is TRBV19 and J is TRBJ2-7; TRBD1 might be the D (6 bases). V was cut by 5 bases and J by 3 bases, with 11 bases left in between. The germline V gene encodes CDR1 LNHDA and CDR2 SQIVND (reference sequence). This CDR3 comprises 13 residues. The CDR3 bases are TGTGCCAGTAGTTTCCAGGGGAACTACGAGCAGTACTTC. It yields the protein CASSFQGNYEQYF.

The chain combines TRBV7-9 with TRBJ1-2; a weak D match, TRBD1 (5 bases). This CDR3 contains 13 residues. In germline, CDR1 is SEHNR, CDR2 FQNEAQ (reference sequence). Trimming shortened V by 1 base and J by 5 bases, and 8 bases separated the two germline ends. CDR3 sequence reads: CASSLGQIYGYTF. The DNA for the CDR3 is TGTGCCAGCAGCTTAGGACAGATATATGGCTACACCTTC. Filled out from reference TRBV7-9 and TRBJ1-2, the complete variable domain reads DTGVSQNPRHKITKRGQNVTFRCDPISEHNRLYWYRQTLGQGPEFLTYFQNEAQLEKSRLLSDRFSAERPKGSFSTLEIQRTEQGDSAMYLCASSLGQIYGYTFGSGTRLTVV.

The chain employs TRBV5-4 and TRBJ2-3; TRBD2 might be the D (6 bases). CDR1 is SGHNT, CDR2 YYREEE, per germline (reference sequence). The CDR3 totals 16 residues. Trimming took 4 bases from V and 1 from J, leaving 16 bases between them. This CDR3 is CASSPGVGEGTDTQYF. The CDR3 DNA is TGTGCCAGCAGCCCGGGAGTCGGGGAGGGCACAGATACGCAGTATTTT. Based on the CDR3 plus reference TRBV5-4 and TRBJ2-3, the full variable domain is ETGVTQSPTHLIKTRGQQVTLRCSSQSGHNTVSWYQQALGQGPQFIFQYYREEENGRGNFPPRFSGLQFPNYSSELNVNALELDDSALYLCASSPGVGEGTDTQYFGPGTRLTVL.

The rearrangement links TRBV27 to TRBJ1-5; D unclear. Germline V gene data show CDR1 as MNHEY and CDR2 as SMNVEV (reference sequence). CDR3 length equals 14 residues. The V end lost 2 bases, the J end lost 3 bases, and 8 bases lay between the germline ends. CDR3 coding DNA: TGTGCCAGCAGTTTAAGCCACCCCAATCAGCCCCAGCATTTT. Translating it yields CASSLSHPNQPQHF.

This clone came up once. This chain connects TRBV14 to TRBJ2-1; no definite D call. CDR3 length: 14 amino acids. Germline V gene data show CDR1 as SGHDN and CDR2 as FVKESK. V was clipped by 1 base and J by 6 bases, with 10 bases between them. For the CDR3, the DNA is TGTGCCAGCAGCCAAGGACATATTCGCAATGAGCAGTTCTTC. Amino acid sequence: CASSQGHIRNEQFF. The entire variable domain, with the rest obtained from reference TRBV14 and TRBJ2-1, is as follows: EAGVTQFPSHSVIEKGQTVTLRCDPISGHDNLYWYRRVMGKEIKFLLHFVKESKQDESGMPNNRFLAERTGGTYSTLKVQPAELEDSGVYFCASSQGHIRNEQFFGPGTRLTVL.

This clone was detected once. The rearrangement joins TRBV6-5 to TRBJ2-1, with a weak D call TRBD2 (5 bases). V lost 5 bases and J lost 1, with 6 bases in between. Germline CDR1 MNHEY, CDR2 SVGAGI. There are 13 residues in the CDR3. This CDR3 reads CASSRGSYNEQFF. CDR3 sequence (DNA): TGTGCCAGCAGTCGGGGATCCTACAATGAGCAGTTCTTC.

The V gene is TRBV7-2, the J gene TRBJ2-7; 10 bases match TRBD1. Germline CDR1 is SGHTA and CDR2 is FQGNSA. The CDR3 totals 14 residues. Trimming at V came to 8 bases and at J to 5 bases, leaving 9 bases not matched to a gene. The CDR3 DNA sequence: TGTGCCAGCCGCGACCGGGACAGGGGTGACGAGCAGTACTTC. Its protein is CASRDRDRGDEQYF.

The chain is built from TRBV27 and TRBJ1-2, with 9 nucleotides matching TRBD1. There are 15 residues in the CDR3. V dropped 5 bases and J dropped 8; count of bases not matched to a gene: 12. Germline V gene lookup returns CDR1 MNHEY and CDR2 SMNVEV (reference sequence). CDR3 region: CASSPLGDRAEGYTF. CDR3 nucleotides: TGTGCCAGCAGTCCGCTAGGGGACAGGGCGGAGGGCTACACCTTC.

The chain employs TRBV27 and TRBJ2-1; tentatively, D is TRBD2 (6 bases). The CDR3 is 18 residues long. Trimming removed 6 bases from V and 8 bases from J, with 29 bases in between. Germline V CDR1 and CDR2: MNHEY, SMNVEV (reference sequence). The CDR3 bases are TGTGCCAGCAGATTTTCCGCCTATGGGCGGGGAGGTCGGGATGAGCAGTTCTTC. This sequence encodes CASRFSAYGRGGRDEQFF.

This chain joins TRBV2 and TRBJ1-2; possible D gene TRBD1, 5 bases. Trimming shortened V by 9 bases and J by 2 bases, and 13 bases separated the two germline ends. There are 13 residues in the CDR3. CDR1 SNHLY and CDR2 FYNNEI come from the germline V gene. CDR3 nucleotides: TGTGCCAGGGGGCGGGGAGAGAACTATGGCTACACCTTC. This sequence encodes CARGRGENYGYTF. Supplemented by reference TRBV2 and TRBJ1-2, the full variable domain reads EPEVTQTPSHQVTQMGQEVILRCVPISNHLYFYWYRQILGQKVEFLVSFYNNEISEKSEIFDDQFSVERPDGSNFTLKIRSTKLEDSAMYFCARGRGENYGYTFGSGTRLTVV.

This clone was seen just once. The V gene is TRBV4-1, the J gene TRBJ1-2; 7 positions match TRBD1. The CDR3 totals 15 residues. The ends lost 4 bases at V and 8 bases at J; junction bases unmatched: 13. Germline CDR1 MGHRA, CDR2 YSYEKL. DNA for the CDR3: TGCGCCAGCAGCCCTCCTGACGAGACAGGGAGCGGCTACACCTTC. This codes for CASSPPDETGSGYTF.

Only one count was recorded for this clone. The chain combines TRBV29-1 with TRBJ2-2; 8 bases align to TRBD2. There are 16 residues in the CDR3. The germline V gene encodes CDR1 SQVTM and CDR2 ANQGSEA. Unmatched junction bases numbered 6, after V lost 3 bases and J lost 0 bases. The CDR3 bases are TGCAGCGTTGAGGCCAGCGGGGGCCCGAACACCGGGGAGCTGTTTTTT. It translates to CSVEASGGPNTGELFF.

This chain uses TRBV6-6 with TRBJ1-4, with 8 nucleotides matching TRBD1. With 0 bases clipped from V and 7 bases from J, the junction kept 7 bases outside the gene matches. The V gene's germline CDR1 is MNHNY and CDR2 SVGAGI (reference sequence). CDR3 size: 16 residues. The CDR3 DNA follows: TGTGCCAGCAGTTACTCCCGGACAGGGAGGAGTGAAAAACTGTTTTTT. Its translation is CASSYSRTGRSEKLFF.

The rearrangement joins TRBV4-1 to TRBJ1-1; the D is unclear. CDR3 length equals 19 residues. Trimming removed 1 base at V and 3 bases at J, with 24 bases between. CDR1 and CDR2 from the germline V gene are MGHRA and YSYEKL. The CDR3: CASSQVGREVSRRYTEAFF. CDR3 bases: TGCGCCAGCAGCCAAGTAGGGCGGGAAGTAAGCCGGCGGTACACTGAAGCTTTCTTT.

In nucleotides, the CDR3 is TGTGCCAGCAGCCAAGGGACAGGCTCTGGAAACACCATATATTTT. Translated: CASSQGTGSGNTIYF. The chain recombines TRBV4-2 with TRBJ1-3, with TRBD1 matching 7 bases. The junction had 0 bases not matched to a gene; V was cut back by 1 base and J by 0 bases. This CDR3 has 15 residues. Germline V CDR1 and CDR2: LGHNA, YNFKEQ.

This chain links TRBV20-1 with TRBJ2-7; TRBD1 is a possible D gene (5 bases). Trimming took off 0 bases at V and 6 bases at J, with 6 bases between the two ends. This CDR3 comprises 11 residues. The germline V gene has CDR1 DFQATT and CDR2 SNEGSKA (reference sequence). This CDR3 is CSAREGAEQYF. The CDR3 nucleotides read TGCAGTGCTAGAGAAGGGGCCGAGCAGTACTTC.